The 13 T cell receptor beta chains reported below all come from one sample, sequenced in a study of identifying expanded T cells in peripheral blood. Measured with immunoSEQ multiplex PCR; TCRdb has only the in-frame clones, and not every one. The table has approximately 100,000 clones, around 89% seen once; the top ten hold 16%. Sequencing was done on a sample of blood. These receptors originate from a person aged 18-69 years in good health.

The CDR3 reads CASSPSTGNYGYTF. The CDR3 DNA reads TGTGCCAGCAGTCCCTCGACAGGGAACTATGGCTACACCTTC. The chain employs TRBV6-6 and TRBJ1-2, with TRBD1 matching 7 bases. Germline V CDR1 and CDR2: MNHNY, SVGAGI (reference sequence). The CDR3 spans 14 residues. V shed 5 bases and J 2 bases; nucleotides not matched to a gene: 5.

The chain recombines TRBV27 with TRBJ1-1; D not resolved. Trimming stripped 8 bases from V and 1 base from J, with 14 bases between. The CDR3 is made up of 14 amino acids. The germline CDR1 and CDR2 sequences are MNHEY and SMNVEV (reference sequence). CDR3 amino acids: CASAQFNRNTEAFF. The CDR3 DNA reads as TGTGCCAGCGCACAATTTAACCGGAACACTGAAGCTTTCTTT.

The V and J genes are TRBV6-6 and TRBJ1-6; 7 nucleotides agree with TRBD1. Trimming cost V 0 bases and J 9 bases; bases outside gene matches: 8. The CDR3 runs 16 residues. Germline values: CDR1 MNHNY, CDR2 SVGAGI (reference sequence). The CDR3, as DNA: TGTGCCAGCAGTTACTCGACTCAGGGGGTCGGTTCACCCCTCCACTTT. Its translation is CASSYSTQGVGSPLHF.

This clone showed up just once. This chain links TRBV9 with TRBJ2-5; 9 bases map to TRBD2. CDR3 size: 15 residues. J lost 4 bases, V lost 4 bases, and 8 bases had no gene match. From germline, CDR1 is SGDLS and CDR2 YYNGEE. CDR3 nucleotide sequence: TGTGCCAGCAGCCCCCGCGGGGGGGGGAGAGAGACCCAGTACTTC. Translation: CASSPRGGGRETQYF. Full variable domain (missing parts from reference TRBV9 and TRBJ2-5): DSGVTQTPKHLITATGQRVTLRCSPRSGDLSVYWYQQSLDQGLQFLIQYYNGEERAKGNILERFSAQQFPDLHSELNLSSLELGDSALYFCASSPRGGGRETQYFGPGTRLLVL.

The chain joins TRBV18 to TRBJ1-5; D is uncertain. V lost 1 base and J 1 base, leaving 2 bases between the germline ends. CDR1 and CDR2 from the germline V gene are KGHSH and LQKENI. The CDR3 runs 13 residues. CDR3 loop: CASSPRSNQPQHF. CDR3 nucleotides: TGTGCCAGCTCACCACGAAGCAATCAGCCCCAGCATTTT.

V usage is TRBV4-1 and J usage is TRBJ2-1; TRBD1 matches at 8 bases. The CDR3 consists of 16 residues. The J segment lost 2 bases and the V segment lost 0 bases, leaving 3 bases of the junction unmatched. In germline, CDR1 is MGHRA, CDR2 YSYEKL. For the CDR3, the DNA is TGCGCCAGCAGCCAAGAAGACAGGGGAACCTACAATGAGCAGTTCTTC. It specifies CASSQEDRGTYNEQFF.

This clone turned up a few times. In nucleotides, the CDR3 is TGTGCCAGTAAAGGACAGATTGTGGATACGCAGTATTTT. Its protein product is CASKGQIVDTQYF. The genes are TRBV28 and TRBJ2-3; tentative D call: TRBD1 (6 bases). The CDR3 runs to 13 residues. Trimming stripped 9 bases from V and 6 bases from J, with 16 bases between. The V gene's germline CDR1 is MDHEN and CDR2 SYDVKM.

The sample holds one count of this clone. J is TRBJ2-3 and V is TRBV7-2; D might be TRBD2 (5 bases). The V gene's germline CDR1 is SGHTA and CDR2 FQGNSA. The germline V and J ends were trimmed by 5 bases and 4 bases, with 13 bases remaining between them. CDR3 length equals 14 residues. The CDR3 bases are TGTGCCAGCAGCCGATTCAAGGGAGCAGATACGCAGTATTTT. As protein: CASSRFKGADTQYF.

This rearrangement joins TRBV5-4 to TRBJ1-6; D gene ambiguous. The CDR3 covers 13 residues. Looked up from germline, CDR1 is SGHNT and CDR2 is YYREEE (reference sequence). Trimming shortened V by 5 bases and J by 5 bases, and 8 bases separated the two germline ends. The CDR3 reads CASRGGHNSPLHF. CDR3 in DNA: TGTGCCAGCAGGGGAGGGCATAATTCACCCCTCCACTTT.

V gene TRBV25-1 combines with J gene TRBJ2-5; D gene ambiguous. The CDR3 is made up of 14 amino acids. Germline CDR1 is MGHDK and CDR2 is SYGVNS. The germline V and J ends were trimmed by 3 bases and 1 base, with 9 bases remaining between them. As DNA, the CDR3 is TGTGCCAGCAGTGACACGATTACCCAAGAGACCCAGTACTTC. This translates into CASSDTITQETQYF.

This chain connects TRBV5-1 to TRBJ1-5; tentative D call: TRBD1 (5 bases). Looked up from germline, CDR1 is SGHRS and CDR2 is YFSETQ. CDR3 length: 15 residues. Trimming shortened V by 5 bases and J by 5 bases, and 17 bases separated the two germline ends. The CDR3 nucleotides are TGCGCCAGCAGGGTCGCTACAGGTGGGGATCAGCCCCAGCATTTT. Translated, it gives CASRVATGGDQPQHF.

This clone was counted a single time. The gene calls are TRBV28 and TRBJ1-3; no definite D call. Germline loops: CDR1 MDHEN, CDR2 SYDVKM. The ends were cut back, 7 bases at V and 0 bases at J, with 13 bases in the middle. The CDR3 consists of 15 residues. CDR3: CASTLGASSGNTIYF. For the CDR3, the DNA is TGTGCCAGCACCCTCGGTGCCAGCTCTGGAAACACCATATATTTT.

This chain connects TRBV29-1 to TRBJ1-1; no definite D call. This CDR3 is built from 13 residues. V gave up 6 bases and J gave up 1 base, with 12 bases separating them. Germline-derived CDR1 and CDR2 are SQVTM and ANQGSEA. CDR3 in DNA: TGCAGCGTCCCCGCGGCCCCGAACACTGAAGCTTTCTTT. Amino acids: CSVPAAPNTEAFF.